The 26 T cell receptor beta chains below were found in one sample sequenced in a study of vaccination and CD4 T cells after COVID-19. An Oncomine TCR Beta short-read assay was used to sequence the DNA from cultured CD4+ T cells. TCRdb used MiXCR to reprocess the PCR reads, holding one entry per CDR3 protein. The sample has about 10,000 distinct CDR3 sequences; approximately 30% are singletons. Their antigen targets remain unknown. Stated treatment: approximately 9-day PBMC culture with coronavirus spike peptide pools or control peptides (ViraFEST assay). Source: CD4+ T cells from blood, cultured in vitro, taken after SARS-CoV-2 vaccination. The receptor set was obtained from a human donor who had recovered from COVID-19.

The chain carries TRBV4-3 and TRBJ2-1; TRBD2 matches 10 bases. Germline V lookup: CDR1 LGHNA, CDR2 YSLEER. This CDR3 comprises 18 residues. The V gene end was trimmed by 0 bases and the J gene end by 10 bases; junction bases not matched to a gene: 15. CDR3 nucleotide sequence: TGCGCCAGCAGCCAAGATCCGTTCATAACTAGCGGGGAAATGGAGCAGTTCTTC. It translates to CASSQDPFITSGEMEQFF.

The sample holds a few counts of this clonotype. The chain couples TRBV6-1 to TRBJ2-2; 12 bases align to TRBD2. Germline CDR1 reads MNHNS; CDR2 reads SASEGT. This CDR3 has 17 amino acids. The V segment lost 5 bases and the J segment 6 bases; nucleotides outside the gene matches: 10. The CDR3 bases are TGTGCCAGCAGTAGACAGCGACTAGCGGGAGTATCCGGGGAGCTGTTTTTT. It is translated as CASSRQRLAGVSGELFF.

This chain joins TRBV7-3 and TRBJ2-1, with 9 bases that match TRBD1. CDR1 and CDR2 (germline): SGHTA, FQGTGA. The CDR3 has 14 amino acids. J was trimmed by 6 bases and V by 3 bases; bases with no gene match: 3. The CDR3 sequence is CASSLGQGRNEQFF. The CDR3 region has the DNA TGTGCCAGCAGCTTGGGACAGGGTCGCAATGAGCAGTTCTTC.

This clonotype has just a few counts. The rearrangement uses TRBV10-1 and TRBJ2-7; 9 bases match TRBD1. CDR3 length: 15 amino acids. V dropped 6 bases and J dropped 6; count of bases not matched to a gene: 12. Germline lookup yields CDR1 WNHNN and CDR2 SYGVQD (reference sequence). The DNA of the CDR3 is TGCGCCAGCAGCCCCGGGGGGACAGGGCGAAGCGAGCAGTACTTC. This translates into CASSPGGTGRSEQYF.

The chain employs TRBV19 and TRBJ1-5; 8 bases are shared with TRBD1. V lost 6 bases to trimming and J lost 2 bases; unmatched junction nucleotides: 9. This CDR3 is built from 16 residues. CDR1 is LNHDA and CDR2 is SQIVND in the germline V gene (reference sequence). Written as DNA, the CDR3 is TGTGCCAGTAGCGGTCAGGGGGCTAGGGGCAATCAGCCCCAGCATTTT. Residues: CASSGQGARGNQPQHF.

The chain links TRBV5-4 to TRBJ2-1, with TRBD1 identical over 8 bases. This CDR3 region has 15 residues. V gave up 4 bases and J gave up 4 bases; unmatched junction bases: 7. Per germline, CDR1 SGHNT and CDR2 YYREEE (reference sequence). CDR3 region: CASSTDRGYYNEQFF. The CDR3 DNA reads TGTGCCAGCAGCACCGACAGGGGCTATTACAATGAGCAGTTCTTC.

The chain employs TRBV5-4 and TRBJ2-3; D is uncertain. V gave up 1 base and J gave up 7 bases, with 7 bases separating them. The CDR3 has 12 residues. CDR1 and CDR2 (germline): SGHNT, YYREEE (reference sequence). The CDR3 loop reads CASSLFSNTQYF. CDR3 coding DNA: TGTGCCAGCAGCTTGTTCTCGAATACGCAGTATTTT.

This chain uses TRBV18 with TRBJ1-2; D possibly corresponds to TRBD1 (6 bases). The germline gives CDR1 KGHSH, CDR2 LQKENI. V was cut by 3 bases and J by 3 bases, with 14 bases left in between. The CDR3 contains 15 residues. The CDR3 coding sequence is TGTGCCAGCTCACCCTACCGGGACAAACACTATGGCTACACCTTC. This gives the protein CASSPYRDKHYGYTF.

The CDR3 here is CASSTHPGAGGNQPQHF. CDR3 nucleotide sequence: TGTGCCAGTAGCACCCATCCCGGGGCAGGGGGCAATCAGCCCCAGCATTTT. V usage is TRBV19 and J usage is TRBJ1-5; possible D gene TRBD1, 6 bases. CDR3 size: 17 residues. Germline assignment: CDR1 LNHDA and CDR2 SQIVND (reference sequence). With 6 bases removed from V and 2 bases from J, the gap between germline ends came to 20 bases.

V is TRBV12-3 or TRBV12-4 and J is TRBJ1-5; D is unclear. The CDR3 runs to 14 residues. The V gene lost 3 bases and the J gene lost 2 bases, with 8 bases spanning the gap. The chain's CDR3 is CASSFRGGNQPQHF. CDR3 in DNA: TGTGCCAGCAGTTTTCGAGGAGGCAATCAGCCCCAGCATTTT.

This chain connects TRBV5-1 to TRBJ2-7; no clear D. This CDR3 spans 12 amino acids. Trimming removed 3 bases from V and 2 bases from J, with 6 bases in between. CDR1 SGHRS and CDR2 YFSETQ come from the germline V gene. The CDR3 loop reads CASSSETYEQYF. CDR3 nucleotides: TGCGCCAGCAGCTCCGAAACCTACGAGCAGTACTTC.

This clonotype has a handful of counts. This chain links TRBV7-6 with TRBJ2-7, with 8 bases that match TRBD1. Unmatched junction bases numbered 6, after V lost 5 bases and J lost 6 bases. CDR3 length: 13 amino acids. Germline lookup yields CDR1 SGHVS and CDR2 FNYEAQ. The CDR3, as DNA: TGTGCCAGCAGCCCTTCGACAGGGGTCGAGCAGTACTTC. Translation gives CASSPSTGVEQYF.

In its sample, this clonotype was seen a few times. The gene calls are TRBV20-1 and TRBJ2-2; D could derive from TRBD1 or TRBD2 (5 bases each). V dropped 1 base and J dropped 7 bases, with 10 bases sitting between them. The V gene's germline CDR1 is DFQATT and CDR2 SNEGSKA (reference sequence). This CDR3 has 13 amino acids. DNA for the CDR3: TGCAGTGCTAGAGTTGGGACCCTCGGGGAGCTGTTTTTT. It translates to CSARVGTLGELFF.

This rearrangement joins TRBV19 to TRBJ2-7; 8 bases are a match to TRBD1. Unmatched junction bases numbered 6, after V lost 5 bases and J lost 3 bases. The CDR3 covers 14 residues. Germline CDR1 and CDR2: LNHDA and SQIVND (reference sequence). CDR3 DNA sequence: TGTGCCAGTAGTTACGACAGGGGCAACTACGAGCAGTACTTC. Translation: CASSYDRGNYEQYF.

This clonotype has just a few counts. The V gene is TRBV11-2, the J gene TRBJ2-1; 9 bases are a match to TRBD2. Looked up from germline, CDR1 is SGHAT and CDR2 is FQNNGV. With 1 base clipped from V and 6 bases from J, the junction kept 1 base outside the gene matches. The CDR3 sequence is 14 residues long. In DNA, the CDR3 is TGTGCCAGCAGCTTAGTAGCGGGAGTCAATGAGCAGTTCTTC. Its translation is CASSLVAGVNEQFF.

Turning to this clonotype: The junction shows a germline mismatch at one end, possibly a read error. The rearrangement joins TRBV7-8 to TRBJ1-6; TRBD1 matches 7 bases. The V gene's germline CDR1 is SGHVS and CDR2 FQNEAQ. This CDR3 region has 16 residues. CDR3 amino acids: CASSLFQQGDNSPLRF. CDR3 in DNA: TGTGCCAGCAGCTTATTTCAGCAGGGGGATAATTCACCCCTCCGCTTT.

This clonotype was detected once. J is TRBJ2-1 and V is TRBV28; the D gene is possibly TRBD1 (6 bases). V lost 5 bases and J 1 base, leaving 9 bases between the germline ends. The CDR3 runs 14 residues. The germline CDR1 and CDR2 sequences are MDHEN and SYDVKM. CDR3 residues: CASSPRGSYNEQFF. In nucleotides, the CDR3 is TGTGCCAGCAGTCCTAGGGGGTCCTACAATGAGCAGTTCTTC.

The gene calls are TRBV6-1 and TRBJ2-1; unclear D gene. V lost 7 bases and J lost 6, with 7 bases in between. Per germline, CDR1 MNHNS and CDR2 SASEGT. CDR3 size: 11 residues. CDR3 in amino acids: CASKTSNEQFF. CDR3 nucleotides: TGTGCCAGCAAGACAAGCAATGAGCAGTTCTTC.

This clonotype was recorded a few times. The chain has TRBV21-1 and TRBJ2-5; the table names TRBD2, a call not compared with the DNA. TRBV21-1 counts as a pseudogene. This CDR3 contains 16 residues. The DNA of the CDR3 is TGTGCCAGCAGCTCCCATCCTAGCGGCCACCAAGAGACCCAGTACTTC. It codes for CASSSHPSGHQETQYF.

V usage is TRBV28 and J usage is TRBJ1-5; 7 bases are shared with TRBD1. V trimming: 6 bases; J trimming: 2 bases; junction bases outside the gene matches: 4. Germline loops: CDR1 MDHEN, CDR2 SYDVKM. The CDR3 is 14 residues long. The CDR3 protein is CASRDRLGNQPQHF. The CDR3 DNA reads as TGTGCCAGCAGGGACAGGCTAGGCAATCAGCCCCAGCATTTT.

This sequence joins TRBV6-1 and TRBJ2-1; TRBD2 might be the D (6 bases). The CDR3 extends over 15 amino acids. Trimming left V 5 bases short and J 2 bases short, with 13 bases between. The germline CDR1 and CDR2 sequences are MNHNS and SASEGT. This CDR3 reads CASSRLGGTYNEQFF. The CDR3 DNA sequence: TGTGCCAGCAGTCGACTAGGCGGGACCTACAATGAGCAGTTCTTC.

This clonotype is medium-sized (0.01 to 0.1%) by share. This chain joins TRBV6-2 or TRBV6-3 and TRBJ2-7; D is undetermined. Trimming pared 5 bases from V and 5 bases from J, leaving 7 bases between. This CDR3 has 11 residues. From germline, CDR1 is MNHEY and CDR2 SVGEGT. In DNA form, the CDR3 reads TGTGCCAGCAGTACCCTCCACGAGCAGTACTTC. The encoded protein is CASSTLHEQYF.

The chain recombines TRBV2 with TRBJ1-2; TRBD1 matches 8 bases. Germline V lookup: CDR1 SNHLY, CDR2 FYNNEI. The CDR3 has 14 residues. V trimming: 6 bases; J trimming: 4 bases; junction bases outside the gene matches: 7. CDR3 residues: CASRDRGRGYGYTF. As DNA, the CDR3 is TGTGCCAGCAGAGACAGGGGAAGGGGCTATGGCTACACCTTC.

The chain combines TRBV30 with TRBJ2-7; D gene unclear. Germline loops: CDR1 GTSNPN, CDR2 SVGIG (reference sequence). This CDR3 spans 13 amino acids. Trimming shortened V by 0 bases and J by 7 bases, and 13 bases separated the two germline ends. The CDR3 sequence: CAWSVGPSPEQYF. In DNA form, the CDR3 reads TGTGCCTGGAGTGTAGGGCCGAGTCCTGAGCAGTACTTC.

In nucleotides, the CDR3 is TGTGCCACACCGTGGTCGGGGAGGGGCCAAGAGACCCAGTACTTC. Amino acids: CATPWSGRGQETQYF. V is TRBV24-1 and J is TRBJ2-5; 7 bases agree with TRBD2. Germline lookup yields CDR1 KGHDR and CDR2 SFDVKD. The CDR3 has 15 residues. V dropped 10 bases and J dropped 1; count of bases not matched to a gene: 11.

This clonotype rates as large. The J gene is TRBJ2-7, the V gene TRBV6-5; 9 nucleotides agree with TRBD2. The V gene end was trimmed by 4 bases and the J gene end by 0 bases; junction bases not matched to a gene: 7. Germline V gene sequence: CDR1 MNHEY, CDR2 SVGAGI. CDR3 length: 16 amino acids. CDR3 amino acids: CASSSLSGRSSYEQYF. CDR3 nucleotide sequence: TGTGCCAGCAGTTCCCTTAGCGGGAGAAGCTCCTACGAGCAGTACTTC.